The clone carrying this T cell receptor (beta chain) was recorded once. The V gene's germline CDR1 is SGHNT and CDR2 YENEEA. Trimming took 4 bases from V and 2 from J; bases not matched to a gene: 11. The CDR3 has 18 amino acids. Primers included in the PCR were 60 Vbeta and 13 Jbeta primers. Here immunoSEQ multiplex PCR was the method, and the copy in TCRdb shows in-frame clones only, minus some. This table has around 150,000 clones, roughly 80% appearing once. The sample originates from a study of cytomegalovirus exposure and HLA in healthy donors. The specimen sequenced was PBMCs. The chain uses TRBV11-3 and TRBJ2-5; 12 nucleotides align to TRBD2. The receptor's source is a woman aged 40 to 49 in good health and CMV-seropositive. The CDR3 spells CASSSRPGLAGTQETQYF. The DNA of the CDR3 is TGTGCCAGCAGCTCCCGACCAGGACTAGCGGGGACACAAGAGACCCAGTACTTC. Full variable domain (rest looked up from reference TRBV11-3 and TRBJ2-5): EAGVVQSPRYKIIEKKQPVAFWCNPISGHNTLYWYLQNLGQGPELLIRYENEEAVDDSQLPKDRFSAERLKGVDSTLKIQPAELGDSAVYLCASSSRPGLAGTQETQYFGPGTRLLVL.